The 15 T cell receptor beta chains below all came from one sample that was sequenced in a study of T cell repertoires in cytomegalovirus infection. Each CDR3 protein is one row after TCRdb ran MiXCR on the reads. The table has around 130,000 distinct CDR3 sequences, 7.5% to 9% seen once; the top ten hold 9.5% to 13%. Sequenced material: PBMCs. Every receptor here comes from a human donor in good health (CMV status not recorded). Some clones in this sample may be carry-over from other donors' samples.

This clonotype was recorded at least ten times. The V gene is TRBV7-2, the J gene TRBJ2-1; D gene uncertain. The CDR3 runs 11 residues. The germline gives CDR1 SGHTA, CDR2 FQGNSA. Trimming took 10 bases from V and 4 from J, leaving 8 bases between them. The CDR3 DNA follows: TGTGCCATCGGAACATACAATGAGCAGTTCTTC. Residues: CAIGTYNEQFF.

This clonotype was seen ten or more times. The rearrangement uses TRBV7-3 and TRBJ2-7; D is perhaps TRBD2 (6 bases). Trimming removed 5 bases from V and 7 bases from J, with 18 bases in between. The CDR3 is made up of 14 amino acids. Germline-derived CDR1 and CDR2 are SGHTA and FQGTGA. CDR3 in DNA: TGTGCCAGCAGCCCTATGGGCCCGGCGGGAGAGCAGTACTTC. It yields the protein CASSPMGPAGEQYF. The full variable domain, with the rest looked up from reference TRBV7-3 and TRBJ2-7, is GAGVSQTPSNKVTEKGKYVELRCDPISGHTALYWYRQSLGQGPEFLIYFQGTGAADDSGLPNDRFFAVRPEGSVSTLKIQRTERGDSAVYLCASSPMGPAGEQYFGPGTRLTVT.

This chain uses TRBV4-2 with TRBJ1-4; tentatively, D is TRBD1 (5 bases). Looked up from germline, CDR1 is LGHNA and CDR2 is YNFKEQ. The CDR3 extends over 16 amino acids. V lost 0 bases to trimming and J lost 8 bases, with 16 bases between them. The CDR3 nucleotides are TGTGCCAGCAGCCAAGACCCTAGGGGCACCGGCGAAAAACTGTTTTTT. It specifies CASSQDPRGTGEKLFF.

This clonotype was observed a handful of times. The chain employs TRBV12-3 or TRBV12-4 and TRBJ2-7; weak D call: TRBD2 (7 bases). V was cut by 5 bases and J by 7 bases, with 21 bases left in between. The CDR3 runs to 15 residues. The CDR3 nucleotides read TGTGCCAGCAGTACCGGGGGGCGGCGTCCCGGGGAGCAGTACTTC. It translates to CASSTGGRRPGEQYF.

This clonotype was picked up many times. V and J are TRBV29-1 and TRBJ1-4; D remains ambiguous. V was clipped by 6 bases and J by 3 bases, with 14 bases between them. Germline-derived CDR1 and CDR2 are SQVTM and ANQGSEA. The CDR3 is 14 amino acids. The CDR3 spells CSVATLGSNEKLFF. The CDR3 DNA follows: TGCAGCGTCGCTACGTTGGGGTCTAATGAAAAACTGTTTTTT.

This clonotype has a count of ten or more. The V call is TRBV20-1, the J call TRBJ2-3; D gene ambiguous. Trimming shortened V by 4 bases and J by 6 bases, and 11 bases separated the two germline ends. This CDR3 comprises 12 residues. Germline CDR1 is DFQATT and CDR2 is SNEGSKA (reference sequence). DNA of the CDR3: TGCAGTGCTACCCATACGCCGGATACGCAGTATTTT. Translating gives CSATHTPDTQYF.

This clonotype was counted at least ten times. The CDR3: CASSAPGQGTDTQYF. DNA for the CDR3: TGTGCCAGCAGCGCCCCGGGACAGGGGACAGATACGCAGTATTTT. The chain uses TRBV5-4 and TRBJ2-3; 10 bases match TRBD1. The V gene end was trimmed by 4 bases and the J gene end by 3 bases; junction bases not matched to a gene: 5. The length of the CDR3 is 15 residues. CDR1 and CDR2 (germline): SGHNT, YYREEE (reference sequence).

At least ten counts were recorded for this clonotype. V usage is TRBV7-2 and J usage is TRBJ1-2; D ambiguous. Germline assignment: CDR1 SGHTA and CDR2 FQGNSA. The CDR3 sequence is 12 residues long. Trimming shortened V by 5 bases and J by 4 bases, and 8 bases separated the two germline ends. The CDR3 loop reads CASSSGVYGYTF. CDR3 coding DNA: TGTGCCAGCAGCAGCGGAGTCTATGGCTACACCTTC.

The sample holds a few counts of this clonotype. V and J are TRBV14 and TRBJ1-1; D remains ambiguous. Germline lookup yields CDR1 SGHDN and CDR2 FVKESK. The CDR3 is 16 amino acids. V was cut by 4 bases and J by 5 bases, with 20 bases left in between. The CDR3 nucleotides are TGTGCCAGCAGCCTCAAGTCGGGGATATCCGGGACTGAAGCTTTCTTT. Translating it yields CASSLKSGISGTEAFF.

This clonotype was counted many times. The chain carries TRBV12-3 or TRBV12-4 and TRBJ2-2; 9 bases agree with TRBD1. V trimming: 3 bases; J trimming: 2 bases; junction bases outside the gene matches: 4. This CDR3 is built from 16 residues. The CDR3 DNA is TGTGCCAGCAGTTTCTGGGACAGGGCCAACACCGGGGAGCTGTTTTTT. Protein sequence: CASSFWDRANTGELFF.

This clonotype has ten or more counts. V and J are TRBV7-2 and TRBJ1-1; 8 nucleotides match TRBD1. The germline CDR1 and CDR2 sequences are SGHTA and FQGNSA. Trimming at V came to 1 base and at J to 5 bases, leaving 6 bases not matched to a gene. The CDR3 runs 15 residues. DNA for the CDR3: TGTGCCAGCAGCTTAGGACAGGGGTCAAGGACTGAAGCTTTCTTT. This gives the protein CASSLGQGSRTEAFF.

This chain links TRBV28 with TRBJ1-5; possible D gene TRBD1, 5 bases. Looked up from germline, CDR1 is MDHEN and CDR2 is SYDVKM. Trimming cost V 2 bases and J 6 bases, with 11 bases left between them. The CDR3 has 14 amino acids. CDR3 sequence reads: CASSLPGNGQPQHF. The DNA for the CDR3 is TGTGCCAGCAGTTTACCAGGGAATGGTCAGCCCCAGCATTTT. The full variable domain, completed using reference TRBV28 and TRBJ1-5, is DVKVTQSSRYLVKRTGEKVFLECVQDMDHENMFWYRQDPGLGLRLIYFSYDVKMKEKGDIPEGYSVSREKKERFSLILESASTNQTSMYLCASSLPGNGQPQHFGDGTRLSIL.

This clonotype was recorded once. A much larger clone sits a single nucleotide away, making a read error possible. The chain recombines TRBV12-3 or TRBV12-4 with TRBJ2-5; 8 nucleotides align to TRBD2. Germline trimming cut 11 bases from V and 4 bases from J; bases unmatched to any gene: 12. CDR3 length: 14 residues. The CDR3 DNA reads as TGTGCCGGCACACCGAGCGGGGGCTCAGAGACCCAGTACTTC. Translated, it gives CAGTPSGGSETQYF.

This clonotype was picked up a small number of times. The J gene is TRBJ2-7, the V gene TRBV15; maybe TRBD1 (5 bases). Between the trimmed V and J ends, which lost 6 bases and 4 bases, there was a span of 16 bases. The CDR3 is 14 residues long. Germline V gives CDR1 LNHNV, CDR2 YYDKDF (reference sequence). CDR3 DNA: TGTGCCACCAGTTTCTCCGGCAGGGTATACGAGCAGTACTTC. Translating gives CATSFSGRVYEQYF.

The chain is built from TRBV3-1 and TRBJ2-3; the match to TRBD2 covers 8 bases. CDR3 size: 14 residues. V was clipped by 4 bases and J by 4 bases; unmatched bases: 4. Germline-derived CDR1 and CDR2 are LGHDT and YNNKEL (reference sequence). CDR3 residues: CASSPRGGSDTQYF. The CDR3 bases are TGTGCCAGCAGCCCCCGGGGGGGGTCAGATACGCAGTATTTT.